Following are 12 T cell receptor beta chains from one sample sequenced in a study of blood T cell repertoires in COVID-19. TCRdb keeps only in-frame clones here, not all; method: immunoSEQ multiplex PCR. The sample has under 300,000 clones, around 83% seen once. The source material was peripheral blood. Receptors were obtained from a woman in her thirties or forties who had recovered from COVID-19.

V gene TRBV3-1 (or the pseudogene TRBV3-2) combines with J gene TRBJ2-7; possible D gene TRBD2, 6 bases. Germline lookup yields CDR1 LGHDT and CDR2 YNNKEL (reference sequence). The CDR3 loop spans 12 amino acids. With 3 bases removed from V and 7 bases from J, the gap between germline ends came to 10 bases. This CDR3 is CASSHPGREQYF. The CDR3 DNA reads TGTGCCAGCAGCCATCCAGGGAGGGAGCAGTACTTC.

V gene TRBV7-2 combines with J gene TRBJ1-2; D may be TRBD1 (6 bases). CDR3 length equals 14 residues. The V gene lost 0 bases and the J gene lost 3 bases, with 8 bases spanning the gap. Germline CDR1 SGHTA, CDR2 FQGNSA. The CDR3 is CASSLAQGYYGYTF. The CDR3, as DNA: TGTGCCAGCAGCTTAGCACAGGGCTACTATGGCTACACCTTC.

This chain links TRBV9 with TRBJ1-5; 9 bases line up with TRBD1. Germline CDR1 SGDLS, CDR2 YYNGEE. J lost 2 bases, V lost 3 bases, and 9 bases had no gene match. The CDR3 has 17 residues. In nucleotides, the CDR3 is TGTGCCAGCAGCGACCGGACAGGGGACTTTGGCAATCAGCCCCAGCATTTT. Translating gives CASSDRTGDFGNQPQHF. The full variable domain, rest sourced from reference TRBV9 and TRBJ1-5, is DSGVTQTPKHLITATGQRVTLRCSPRSGDLSVYWYQQSLDQGLQFLIQYYNGEERAKGNILERFSAQQFPDLHSELNLSSLELGDSALYFCASSDRTGDFGNQPQHFGDGTRLSIL.

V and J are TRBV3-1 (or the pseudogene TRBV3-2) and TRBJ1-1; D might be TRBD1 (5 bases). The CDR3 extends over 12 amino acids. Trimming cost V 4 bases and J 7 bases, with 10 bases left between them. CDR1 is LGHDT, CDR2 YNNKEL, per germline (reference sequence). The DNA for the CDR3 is TGTGCCAGCAGCCGAGGAACAGGTGAAGCTTTCTTT. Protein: CASSRGTGEAFF.

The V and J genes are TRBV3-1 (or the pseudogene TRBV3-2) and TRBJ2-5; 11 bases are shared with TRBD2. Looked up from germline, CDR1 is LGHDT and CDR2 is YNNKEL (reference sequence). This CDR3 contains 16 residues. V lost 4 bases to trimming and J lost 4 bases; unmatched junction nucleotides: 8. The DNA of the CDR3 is TGTGCCAGCAGCCGGTCTAGCGGGGGGTTTGGAGAGACCCAGTACTTC. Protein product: CASSRSSGGFGETQYF.

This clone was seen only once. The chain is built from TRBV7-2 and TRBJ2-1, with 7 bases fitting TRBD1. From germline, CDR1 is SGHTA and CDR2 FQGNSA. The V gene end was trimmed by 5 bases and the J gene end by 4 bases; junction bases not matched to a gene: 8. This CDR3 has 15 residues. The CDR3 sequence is CASSPPGGTYNEQFF. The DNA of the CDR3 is TGTGCCAGCAGCCCGCCAGGGGGAACTTACAATGAGCAGTTCTTC.

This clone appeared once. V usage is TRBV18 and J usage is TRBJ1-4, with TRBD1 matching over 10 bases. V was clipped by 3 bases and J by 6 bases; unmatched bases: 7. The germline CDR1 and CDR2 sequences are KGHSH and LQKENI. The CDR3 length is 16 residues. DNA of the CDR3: TGTGCCAGCTCACCCGATATTGGGACAGGGGATGAAAAACTGTTTTTT. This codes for CASSPDIGTGDEKLFF.

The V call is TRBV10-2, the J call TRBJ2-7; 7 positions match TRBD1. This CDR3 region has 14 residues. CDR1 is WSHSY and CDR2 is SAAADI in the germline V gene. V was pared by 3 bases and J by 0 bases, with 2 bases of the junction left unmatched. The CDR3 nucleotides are TGCGCCAGCAGTGAAGGGGGCCCCTCCTACGAGCAGTACTTC. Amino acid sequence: CASSEGGPSYEQYF.

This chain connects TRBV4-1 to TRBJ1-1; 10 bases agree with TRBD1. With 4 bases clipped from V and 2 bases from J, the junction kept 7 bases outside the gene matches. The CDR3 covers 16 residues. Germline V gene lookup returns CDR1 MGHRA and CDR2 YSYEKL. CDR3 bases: TGCGCCAGCAGCCCGGGACAGGGGAATTCTAACACTGAAGCTTTCTTT. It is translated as CASSPGQGNSNTEAFF.

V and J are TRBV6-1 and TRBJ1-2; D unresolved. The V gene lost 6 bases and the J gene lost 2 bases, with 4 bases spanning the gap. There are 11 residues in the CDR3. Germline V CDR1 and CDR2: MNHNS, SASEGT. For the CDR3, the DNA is TGTGCCAGCAGCCAAAACTATGGCTACACCTTC. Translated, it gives CASSQNYGYTF.

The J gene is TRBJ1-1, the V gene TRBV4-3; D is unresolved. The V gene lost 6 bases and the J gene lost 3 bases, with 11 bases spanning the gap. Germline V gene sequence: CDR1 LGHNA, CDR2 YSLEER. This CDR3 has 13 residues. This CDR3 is CASRAGRYTEAFF. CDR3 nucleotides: TGCGCCAGCAGGGCGGGTAGGTACACTGAAGCTTTCTTT.

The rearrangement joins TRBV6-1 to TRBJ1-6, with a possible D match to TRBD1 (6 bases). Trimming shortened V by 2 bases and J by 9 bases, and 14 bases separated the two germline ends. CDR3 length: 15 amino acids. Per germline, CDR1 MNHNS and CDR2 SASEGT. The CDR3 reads CASSERPGRGSPLHF. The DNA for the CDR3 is TGTGCCAGCAGTGAACGACCGGGCAGGGGTTCACCCCTCCACTTT.